The 7 T cell receptor beta chains presented below share a single source sample, sequenced in a study of blood T cell repertoires in COVID-19. Repertoires were generated with immunoSEQ multiplex PCR, while TCRdb's copy carries only in-frame clones and drops some. The repertoire includes 110,000 or so clones, 87% of them detected once, and 7.7% sits in the top ten. Sequencing was performed on peripheral blood. These receptors were taken from a human donor in a cohort sampled during active COVID-19.

This clone was recorded a few times. This sequence joins TRBV27 and TRBJ2-5; no firm D call. The germline V gene has CDR1 MNHEY and CDR2 SMNVEV (reference sequence). V dropped 7 bases and J dropped 1 base, with 7 bases sitting between them. CDR3 length: 12 residues. CDR3 in amino acids: CASNSSQETQYF. CDR3 sequence (DNA): TGTGCCAGCAACTCGTCCCAAGAGACCCAGTACTTC.

The chain carries TRBV6-5 and TRBJ2-1; TRBD2 matches 8 bases. Germline V gives CDR1 MNHEY, CDR2 SVGAGI. Trimming removed 8 bases from V and 4 bases from J; junction bases left unmatched: 10. CDR3 size: 15 residues. The DNA of the CDR3 is TGTGCCAGCGTACCGGGACTAGGGGGGTACAATGAGCAGTTCTTC. It codes for CASVPGLGGYNEQFF.

V usage is TRBV11-2 and J usage is TRBJ2-3; 11 positions agree with TRBD2. Trimming at V came to 5 bases and at J to 0 bases, leaving 7 bases not matched to a gene. Germline CDR1 reads SGHAT; CDR2 reads FQNNGV. The CDR3 is made up of 17 amino acids. The CDR3 bases are TGTGCCAGCAGCAGGAGGGGACTAGCGGAAAGCACAGATACGCAGTATTTT. Residues: CASSRRGLAESTDTQYF.

V and J are TRBV28 and TRBJ1-5; D might be TRBD1 (5 bases). Germline assignment: CDR1 MDHEN and CDR2 SYDVKM. V was trimmed by 6 bases and J by 3 bases, leaving 9 bases between them. The CDR3 totals 13 residues. This CDR3 reads CASSWGDNQPQHF. The DNA of the CDR3 is TGTGCCAGCAGCTGGGGGGACAATCAGCCCCAGCATTTT.

In this sample, this clone turned up once. The chain employs TRBV13 and TRBJ2-3, with 11 bases aligning to TRBD2. Germline values: CDR1 PRHDT, CDR2 FYEKMQ (reference sequence). Trimming at V came to 5 bases and at J to 8 bases, leaving 6 bases not matched to a gene. The CDR3 runs to 14 residues. CDR3 DNA sequence: TGTGCCAGCAGCCAGAGGGGACTAGCGGTTACGCAGTATTTT. This sequence encodes CASSQRGLAVTQYF. The variable domain in full, with the rest retrieved from reference TRBV13 and TRBJ2-3, is AAGVIQSPRHLIKEKRETATLKCYPIPRHDTVYWYQQGPGQDPQFLISFYEKMQSDKGSIPDRFSAQQFSDYHSELNMSSLELGDSALYFCASSQRGLAVTQYFGPGTRLTVL.

The CDR3 loop reads CASSLAVAGLSYNEQFF. The CDR3 DNA reads TGTGCCAGCAGCTTGGCCGTGGCGGGCCTCTCCTACAATGAGCAGTTCTTC. The chain joins TRBV5-4 to TRBJ2-1; TRBD2 is a possible D gene (5 bases). Germline assignment: CDR1 SGHNT and CDR2 YYREEE (reference sequence). The CDR3 sequence is 17 residues long. Trimming shortened V by 0 bases and J by 0 bases, and 13 bases separated the two germline ends.

This clone was recorded a few times. V usage is TRBV6-6 and J usage is TRBJ2-5, with a weak D call TRBD1 (5 bases). V was trimmed by 7 bases and J by 5 bases, leaving 17 bases between them. There are 14 residues in the CDR3. Germline V gene lookup returns CDR1 MNHNY and CDR2 SVGAGI (reference sequence). CDR3 in DNA: TGTGCCAGCACTTTACAGGCCGGGCGGGAGACCCAGTACTTC. It encodes CASTLQAGRETQYF.